Sequencing of this T cell receptor beta chain was carried out in a study of T cell changes during pregnancy in multiple sclerosis. The repertoire was sequenced with immunoSEQ multiplex PCR; TCRdb's copy has only in-frame clones and lacks some. The table has approximately 88,000 clones, approximately 94% seen once. Germline V CDR1 and CDR2: SGDLS, YYNGEE. V trimming: 0 bases; J trimming: 7 bases; junction bases outside the gene matches: 15. The CDR3 length is 17 residues. This sequence joins TRBV9 and TRBJ2-7; 8 bases align to TRBD2. Here the sequenced sample was peripheral blood, taken in the third trimester of pregnancy. The TCR was taken from a female donor with multiple sclerosis, enrolled in a pregnancy study. The CDR3 DNA is TGTGCCAGCAGCGTAGACCCCCCGGGAGGGCCCATCGGGGAGCAGTACTTC. Protein: CASSVDPPGGPIGEQYF.